The 29 T cell receptor beta chains below come from one sample, sequenced in a study of blood T cell repertoires in COVID-19. TCRdb's copy holds only in-frame clones and misses some; the assay was immunoSEQ multiplex PCR. The sample records 40,000 to 55,000 clones, over 75% being singletons. Material: peripheral blood. The receptor set was obtained from a human donor in a cohort sampled during active COVID-19.

The chain has TRBV5-6 and TRBJ2-1; 8 bases fit TRBD2. There are 17 residues in the CDR3. Trimming took 1 base from V and 6 from J; bases not matched to a gene: 12. CDR1 SGHDT and CDR2 YYEEEE come from the germline V gene. DNA for the CDR3: TGTGCCAGCAGCTTGTTTATAATAGCGGGATACATCAATGAGCAGTTCTTC. It encodes CASSLFIIAGYINEQFF.

The J gene is TRBJ2-5, the V gene TRBV5-1, with D perhaps TRBD1 (5 bases). The germline CDR1 and CDR2 sequences are SGHRS and YFSETQ. Deletions cut 7 bases from V and 0 bases from J, with 10 bases between. CDR3 length: 13 residues. CDR3 residues: CASATEYQETQYF. DNA of the CDR3: TGCGCCAGCGCGACAGAGTACCAAGAGACCCAGTACTTC.

V usage is TRBV10-3 and J usage is TRBJ2-7; D gene unclear. V shed 7 bases and J shed 1 base, with 5 bases lying between them. CDR1 is ENHRY and CDR2 is SYGVKD in the germline V gene. This CDR3 is built from 11 residues. The CDR3 region has the DNA TGTGCCATCACCTTATCCTACGAGCAGTACTTC. It is translated as CAITLSYEQYF.

This chain uses TRBV6-1 with TRBJ2-5; 10 nucleotides line up with TRBD1. The CDR3 has 17 amino acids. The germline V gene has CDR1 MNHNS and CDR2 SASEGT. The V and J ends lost 1 base and 5 bases, in that order; junction bases with no gene match: 10. Here the CDR3 reads CASSEVYGDRGGETQYF. CDR3 coding DNA: TGTGCCAGCAGTGAAGTTTACGGGGACAGGGGAGGTGAGACCCAGTACTTC.

This chain connects TRBV20-1 to TRBJ2-7, with a weak D call TRBD2 (6 bases). V lost 7 bases to trimming and J lost 2 bases, with 24 bases between them. Per germline, CDR1 DFQATT and CDR2 SNEGSKA (reference sequence). This CDR3 contains 16 residues. DNA of the CDR3: TGCAGTGTTAGTTCCTATAGGGTAGCGGAGCCCTACGAGCAGTACTTC. This sequence encodes CSVSSYRVAEPYEQYF.

The rearrangement uses TRBV2 and TRBJ1-3; D gene unclear. Looked up from germline, CDR1 is SNHLY and CDR2 is FYNNEI. V was cut by 5 bases and J by 0 bases, with 11 bases left in between. The CDR3 consists of 15 residues. The CDR3 sequence is CASSRDGFSGNTIYF. In DNA, the CDR3 is TGTGCCAGCAGTCGAGACGGGTTCTCTGGAAACACCATATATTTT.

A single count supports this clone. This chain's CDR3 is CASSRYSGSSSYEQYF. Here the CDR3 DNA reads TGTGCCAGCAGTCGTTATAGCGGGAGTAGCTCCTACGAGCAGTACTTC. This sequence joins TRBV28 and TRBJ2-7, with 9 nucleotides matching TRBD2. Germline V lookup: CDR1 MDHEN, CDR2 SYDVKM. The V segment lost 5 bases and the J segment 0 bases; nucleotides outside the gene matches: 8. The CDR3 has 16 amino acids.

This clone was seen only once. This sequence joins TRBV28 and TRBJ2-7; 11 positions match TRBD2. The CDR3 loop spans 19 amino acids. Germline V gene sequence: CDR1 MDHEN, CDR2 SYDVKM. J gave up 4 bases and V 3 bases, and 17 bases lay outside the gene matches. The DNA for the CDR3 is TGTGCCAGCAGTTTGAGTGGCGCTAGCGGGAGGAGTATGGGGTACGAGCAGTACTTC. Amino acids: CASSLSGASGRSMGYEQYF.

This clone was detected only once. The chain has TRBV7-3 and TRBJ2-1; 9 bases are shared with TRBD2. Germline loops: CDR1 SGHTA, CDR2 FQGTGA. The CDR3 length is 14 residues. J was trimmed by 8 bases and V by 1 base; bases with no gene match: 3. The DNA of the CDR3 is TGTGCCAGCAGCTTAAATAGCGGGAGCTATGAGCAGTTCTTC. Its protein product is CASSLNSGSYEQFF.

The chain recombines TRBV6-4 with TRBJ2-2; D is undetermined. V lost 0 bases and J lost 8, with 10 bases in between. This CDR3 spans 14 amino acids. The germline V gene has CDR1 MRHNA and CDR2 SNTAGT. The CDR3, as DNA: TGTGCCAGCAGTGACTCAGAGAGCCTTGGGGAGCTGTTTTTT. Amino acids: CASSDSESLGELFF.

The gene calls are TRBV7-8 and TRBJ1-6; 7 bases agree with TRBD1. In germline, CDR1 is SGHVS, CDR2 FQNEAQ. V dropped 5 bases and J dropped 10; count of bases not matched to a gene: 8. The CDR3 consists of 14 residues. The CDR3 region has the DNA TGTGCCAGCAGCCGAGACAGGGTAGGCTCACCCCTCCACTTT. Protein product: CASSRDRVGSPLHF.

CDR3 sequence: CASSSASGLAGGSNEQFF. The CDR3 nucleotides read TGTGCCAGCAGTTCCGCCTCGGGACTAGCGGGAGGCAGCAATGAGCAGTTCTTC. J is TRBJ2-1 and V is TRBV6-2 or TRBV6-3; 15 bases map to TRBD2. The junction had 10 bases not matched to a gene; V was cut back by 4 bases and J by 6 bases. The CDR3 length is 18 residues. Germline CDR1 MNHEY, CDR2 SVGEGT.

The chain carries TRBV21-1 and TRBJ2-7; TRBD1 is the table's D call, not checked against the DNA. TRBV21-1 is marked as a pseudogene. The CDR3 has 14 residues. The CDR3 bases are TGTGCCAGCAGCAGCCAGAAACAGGGGTTGGAGCAGTACTTC. It translates to CASSSQKQGLEQYF.

CDR3 sequence reads: CASSSGQGIYEQYF. DNA of the CDR3: TGCGCCAGCAGCTCAGGACAGGGGATTTACGAGCAGTACTTC. This chain connects TRBV5-1 to TRBJ2-7, with 9 bases aligning to TRBD1. V shed 3 bases and J 4 bases; nucleotides not matched to a gene: 5. CDR3 length equals 14 residues. In germline, CDR1 is SGHRS, CDR2 YFSETQ.

This chain uses TRBV12-3 or TRBV12-4 with TRBJ2-7, with D perhaps matching TRBD1 (6 bases). The CDR3 length is 13 residues. V gave up 2 bases and J gave up 6 bases, with 11 bases separating them. The CDR3 DNA follows: TGTGCCAGCAGTTTACGACAGGCGGGCGAGCAGTACTTC. It codes for CASSLRQAGEQYF.

This chain links TRBV3-1 (or the pseudogene TRBV3-2) with TRBJ1-5; 10 nucleotides match TRBD1. Germline V gives CDR1 LGHDT, CDR2 YNNKEL (reference sequence). The V segment lost 1 base and the J segment 2 bases; nucleotides outside the gene matches: 5. There are 17 residues in the CDR3. CDR3 bases: TGTGCCAGCAGCCAAGGGACAGGGGGTCTGGGCAATCAGCCCCAGCATTTT. Encoded protein: CASSQGTGGLGNQPQHF.

V is TRBV5-4 and J is TRBJ1-4; maybe TRBD1 (6 bases). The germline V gene has CDR1 SGHNT and CDR2 YYREEE (reference sequence). The V and J ends lost 0 bases and 8 bases respectively, with 17 bases between them. CDR3 length: 16 amino acids. CDR3 sequence reads: CASSLARGGFEEKLFF. CDR3 DNA: TGTGCCAGCAGCTTGGCCAGGGGTGGATTTGAAGAAAAACTGTTTTTT.

As regards this clone: Relative to the germline gene, one junction end is altered; a read error may explain this. The CDR3 region has the DNA TGTGCCAGCAGCCAGGCCTCTCGGGCCAACGTCCTGACTTTC. Translated, it gives CASSQASRANVLTF. The gene calls are TRBV14 and TRBJ2-6, with D uncertain. The CDR3 totals 14 residues. Germline lookup yields CDR1 SGHDN and CDR2 FVKESK.

The chain links TRBV6-5 to TRBJ2-2; a possible D gene is TRBD1 (5 bases). Trimming took 6 bases from V and 3 from J, leaving 14 bases between them. CDR3 length: 15 amino acids. CDR1 MNHEY and CDR2 SVGAGI come from the germline V gene. The CDR3 DNA reads TGTGCCAGCAGCTACAGGCCTCGGGACACCGGGGAGCTGTTTTTT. Its protein is CASSYRPRDTGELFF.

Comments on this clone: The identical CDR3 is also encoded by other nucleotide sequences in the sample. The chain combines TRBV29-1 with TRBJ2-3, with 7 bases aligning to TRBD1. V lost 6 bases, J lost 4 bases, and 1 base stayed unmatched. CDR3 size: 11 residues. Germline assignment: CDR1 SQVTM and CDR2 ANQGSEA. CDR3 loop: CSVGTADTQYF. CDR3 coding DNA: TGCAGCGTCGGGACAGCAGATACGCAGTATTTT.

The chain combines TRBV6-2 or TRBV6-3 with TRBJ1-5; TRBD1 agrees at 8 bases. Germline lookup yields CDR1 MNHEY and CDR2 SVGEGT. Trimming took 4 bases from V and 4 from J; bases not matched to a gene: 6. The CDR3 is 15 residues long. The CDR3 sequence: CASSWAGTGNQPQHF. CDR3 sequence (DNA): TGTGCCAGCAGTTGGGCCGGGACAGGTAATCAGCCCCAGCATTTT.

The V and J genes are TRBV10-3 and TRBJ2-7; D is perhaps TRBD2 (6 bases). The CDR3 totals 16 residues. Per germline, CDR1 ENHRY and CDR2 SYGVKD. The V end was cut by 4 bases, the J end by 0 bases, with 16 bases between. The CDR3 reads CAISAALARSSYEQYF. The CDR3 coding sequence is TGTGCCATCAGTGCAGCACTAGCTAGGAGCTCCTACGAGCAGTACTTC.

V usage is TRBV30 and J usage is TRBJ1-1; 12 bases fit TRBD1. In germline, CDR1 is GTSNPN, CDR2 SVGIG (reference sequence). CDR3 size: 17 residues. J gave up 0 bases and V 1 base, and 6 bases lay outside the gene matches. CDR3 amino acids: CAWSGDRGPGLNTEAFF. The CDR3 nucleotides are TGTGCCTGGAGTGGGGACAGGGGGCCCGGGCTGAACACTGAAGCTTTCTTT.

The chain recombines TRBV27 with TRBJ1-2; no reliable D call. V gave up 4 bases and J gave up 3 bases, with 9 bases separating them. This CDR3 has 13 amino acids. Looked up from germline, CDR1 is MNHEY and CDR2 is SMNVEV (reference sequence). The CDR3 bases are TGTGCCAGCAGTTCCTTGAGGGACTATGGCTACACCTTC. Its protein product is CASSSLRDYGYTF.

The V gene is TRBV28, the J gene TRBJ1-4; a weak D match, TRBD1 (6 bases). Germline V lookup: CDR1 MDHEN, CDR2 SYDVKM. Trimming pared 3 bases from V and 7 bases from J, leaving 12 bases between. This CDR3 comprises 14 residues. The CDR3 coding sequence is TGTGCCAGCAGTTTTAGGACAGAGGGTGAAAAACTGTTTTTT. It specifies CASSFRTEGEKLFF. Together with reference TRBV28 and TRBJ1-4, the CDR3 gives the full variable domain: DVKVTQSSRYLVKRTGEKVFLECVQDMDHENMFWYRQDPGLGLRLIYFSYDVKMKEKGDIPEGYSVSREKKERFSLILESASTNQTSMYLCASSFRTEGEKLFFGSGTQLSVL.

This rearrangement joins TRBV20-1 to TRBJ2-1; perhaps TRBD1 as D (5 bases). V was shortened by 4 bases and J by 9 bases, with 10 bases between the two germline ends. The CDR3 has 11 residues. The germline V gene encodes CDR1 DFQATT and CDR2 SNEGSKA (reference sequence). CDR3 bases: TGCAGTGCTACGGGTGGGGCTGAGCAGTTCTTC. Its protein is CSATGGAEQFF.

The chain employs TRBV6-1 and TRBJ1-6; no reliable D call. Trimming stripped 1 base from V and 6 bases from J, with 10 bases between. The CDR3 is made up of 15 amino acids. In germline, CDR1 is MNHNS, CDR2 SASEGT. Here the CDR3 DNA reads TGTGCCAGCAGTGAAGTTTGGGAGGGTAATTCACCCCTCCACTTT. This translates into CASSEVWEGNSPLHF.

The chain couples TRBV2 to TRBJ2-3; 11 bases fit TRBD1. Trimming removed 6 bases from V and 3 bases from J; junction bases left unmatched: 5. The CDR3 extends over 15 amino acids. The V gene's germline CDR1 is SNHLY and CDR2 FYNNEI. CDR3 bases: TGTGCCAGCAGAGGACAGGGGGCGTTTACAGATACGCAGTATTTT. This codes for CASRGQGAFTDTQYF.

The DNA of the CDR3 is TGTGCCAGCAGCATGACTAGCGGGACTTTAATGAAGCAGTTCTTC. Translated: CASSMTSGTLMKQFF. This rearrangement joins TRBV6-2 or TRBV6-3 to TRBJ2-1; TRBD2 aligns across 11 bases. The CDR3 is 15 amino acids. Trimming removed 6 bases from V and 11 bases from J; junction bases left unmatched: 12. Per germline, CDR1 MNHEY and CDR2 SVGEGT.